This T cell receptor beta chain was found in a study of shared clonotypes between healthy human individuals. For the study at large: The study used three CD4 naive, three CD4 memory, two CD8 naive and one CD8 memory plate per donor.

Details on this clone: What it recognizes is unknown.

Study observations and caveats: In having few donors, the study represented limited genetic and exposure-history diversity.

TCRdb keeps only in-frame clones here, not all; method: immunoSEQ multiplex PCR. The sample has about 1.5 million clones, roughly 96% seen once; the top ten hold roughly 1.2%. This TCR was sampled from a man younger than 45 in good health. The specimen sequenced was naive CD4+ T cells sorted from blood. Indicated subset: CD45RA+ positively selected.

As DNA, the CDR3 is TGTGCCAGCAGTTTTCGGGGCAGGGCGGTTCCACAGTACTTC. Translated: CASSFRGRAVPQYF. The chain joins TRBV28 to TRBJ2-7; D might be TRBD1 or TRBD2, each matching 5 bases. The CDR3 is made up of 14 amino acids. Deletions cut 3 bases from V and 10 bases from J, with 19 bases between. The germline gives CDR1 MDHEN, CDR2 SYDVKM.